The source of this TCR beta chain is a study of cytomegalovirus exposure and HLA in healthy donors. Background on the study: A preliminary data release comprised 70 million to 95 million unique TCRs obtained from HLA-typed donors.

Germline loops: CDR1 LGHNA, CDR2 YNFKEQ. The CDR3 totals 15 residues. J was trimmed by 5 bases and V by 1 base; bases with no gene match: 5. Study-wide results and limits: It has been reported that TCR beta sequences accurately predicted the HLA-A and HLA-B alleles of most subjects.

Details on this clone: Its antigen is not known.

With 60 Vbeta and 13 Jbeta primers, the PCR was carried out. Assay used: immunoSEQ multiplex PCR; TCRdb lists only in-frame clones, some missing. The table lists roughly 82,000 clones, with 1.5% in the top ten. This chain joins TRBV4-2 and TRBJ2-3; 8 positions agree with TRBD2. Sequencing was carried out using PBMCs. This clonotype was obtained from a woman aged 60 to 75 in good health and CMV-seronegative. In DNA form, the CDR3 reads TGTGCCAGCAGCCAAGCGGACAGCGGGAGAGATACGCAGTATTTT. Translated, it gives CASSQADSGRDTQYF.